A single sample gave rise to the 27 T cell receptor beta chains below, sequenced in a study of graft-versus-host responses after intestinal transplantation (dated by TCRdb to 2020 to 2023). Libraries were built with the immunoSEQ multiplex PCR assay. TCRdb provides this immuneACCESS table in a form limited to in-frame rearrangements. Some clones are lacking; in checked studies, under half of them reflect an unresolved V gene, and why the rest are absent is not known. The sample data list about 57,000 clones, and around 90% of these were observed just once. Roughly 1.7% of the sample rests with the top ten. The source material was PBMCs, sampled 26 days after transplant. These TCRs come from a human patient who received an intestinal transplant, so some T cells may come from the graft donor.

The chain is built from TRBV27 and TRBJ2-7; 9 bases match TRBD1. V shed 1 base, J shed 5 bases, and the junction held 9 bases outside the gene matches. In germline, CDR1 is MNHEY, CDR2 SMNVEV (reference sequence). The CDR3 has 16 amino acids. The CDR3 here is CASSLLARDRADEQYF. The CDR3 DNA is TGTGCCAGCAGTTTATTAGCCCGGGACAGGGCAGACGAGCAGTACTTC.

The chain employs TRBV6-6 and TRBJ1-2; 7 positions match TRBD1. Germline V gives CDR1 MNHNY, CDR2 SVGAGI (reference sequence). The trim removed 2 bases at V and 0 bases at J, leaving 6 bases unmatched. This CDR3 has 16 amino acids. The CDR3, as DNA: TGTGCCAGCAGTTACCCGGACAGGATCCCTAACTATGGCTACACCTTC. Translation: CASSYPDRIPNYGYTF.

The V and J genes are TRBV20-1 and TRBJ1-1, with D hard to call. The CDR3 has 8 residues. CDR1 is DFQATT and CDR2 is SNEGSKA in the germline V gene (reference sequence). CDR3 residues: CSSVQAFF. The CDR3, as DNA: TGCAGCAGCGTCCAAGCTTTCTTT.

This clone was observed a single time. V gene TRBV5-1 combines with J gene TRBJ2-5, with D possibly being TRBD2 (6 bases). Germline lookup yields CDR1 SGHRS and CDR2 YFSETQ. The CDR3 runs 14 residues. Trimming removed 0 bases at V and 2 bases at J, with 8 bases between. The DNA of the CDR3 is TGCGCCAGCAGCTTGGAGGCGGGACAAGAGACCCAGTACTTC. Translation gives CASSLEAGQETQYF. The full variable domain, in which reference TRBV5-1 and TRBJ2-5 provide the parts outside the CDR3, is KAGVTQTPRYLIKTRGQQVTLSCSPISGHRSVSWYQQTPGQGLQFLFEYFSETQRNKGNFPGRFSGRQFSNSRSEMNVSTLELGDSALYLCASSLEAGQETQYFGPGTRLLVL.

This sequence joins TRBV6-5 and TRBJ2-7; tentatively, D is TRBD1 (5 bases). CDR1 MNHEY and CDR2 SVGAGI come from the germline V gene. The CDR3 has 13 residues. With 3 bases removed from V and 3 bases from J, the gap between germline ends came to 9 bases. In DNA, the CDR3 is TGTGCCAGCAGTTATAAGGGGATCTACGAGCAGTACTTC. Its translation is CASSYKGIYEQYF.

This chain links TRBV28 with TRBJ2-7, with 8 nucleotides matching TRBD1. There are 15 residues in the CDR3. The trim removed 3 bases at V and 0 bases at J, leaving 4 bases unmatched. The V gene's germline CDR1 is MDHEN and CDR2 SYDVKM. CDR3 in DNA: TGTGCCAGCAGTTTGGGGGACAGGAGCTCCTACGAGCAGTACGTC. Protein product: CASSLGDRSSYEQYV.

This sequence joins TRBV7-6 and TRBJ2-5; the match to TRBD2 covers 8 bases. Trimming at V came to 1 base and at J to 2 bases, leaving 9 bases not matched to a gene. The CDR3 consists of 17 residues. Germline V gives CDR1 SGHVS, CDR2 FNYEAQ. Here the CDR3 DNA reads TGTGCCAGCAGCTTAGGACACGGGGGGGCAGGGCAAGAGACCCAGTACTTC. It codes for CASSLGHGGAGQETQYF.

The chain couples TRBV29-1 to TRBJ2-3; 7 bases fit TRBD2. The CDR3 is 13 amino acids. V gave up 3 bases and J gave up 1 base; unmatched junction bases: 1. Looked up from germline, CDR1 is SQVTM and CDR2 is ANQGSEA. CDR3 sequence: CSVEGGGTDTQYF. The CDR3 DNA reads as TGCAGCGTTGAGGGGGGGGGCACAGATACGCAGTATTTT.

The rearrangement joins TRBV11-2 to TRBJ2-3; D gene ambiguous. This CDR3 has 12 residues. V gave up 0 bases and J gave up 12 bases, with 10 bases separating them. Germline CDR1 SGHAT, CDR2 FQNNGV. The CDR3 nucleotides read TGTGCCAGCAGCTTAGACCCCAACAGCCAGTATTTT. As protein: CASSLDPNSQYF.

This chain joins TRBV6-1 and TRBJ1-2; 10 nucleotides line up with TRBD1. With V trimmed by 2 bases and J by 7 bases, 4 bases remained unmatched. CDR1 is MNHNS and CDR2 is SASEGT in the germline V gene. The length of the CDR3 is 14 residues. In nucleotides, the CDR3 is TGTGCCAGCAGTGAAACCGACAGGGGGCTTGGCTACACCTTC. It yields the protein CASSETDRGLGYTF.

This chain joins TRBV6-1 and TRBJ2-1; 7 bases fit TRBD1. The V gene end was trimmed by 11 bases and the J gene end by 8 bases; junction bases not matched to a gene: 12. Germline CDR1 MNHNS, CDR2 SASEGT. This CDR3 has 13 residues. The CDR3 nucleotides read TGTGCCCTTCTTGACGACAGGGTGCATGAGCAGTTCTTC. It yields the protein CALLDDRVHEQFF.

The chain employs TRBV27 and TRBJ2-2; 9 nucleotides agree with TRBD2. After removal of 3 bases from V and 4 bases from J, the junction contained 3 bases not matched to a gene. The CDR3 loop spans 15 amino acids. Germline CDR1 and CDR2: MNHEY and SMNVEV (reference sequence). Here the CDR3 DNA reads TGTGCCAGCAGTTTGCTAGCGGGACCCACCGGGGAGCTGTTTTTT. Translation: CASSLLAGPTGELFF.

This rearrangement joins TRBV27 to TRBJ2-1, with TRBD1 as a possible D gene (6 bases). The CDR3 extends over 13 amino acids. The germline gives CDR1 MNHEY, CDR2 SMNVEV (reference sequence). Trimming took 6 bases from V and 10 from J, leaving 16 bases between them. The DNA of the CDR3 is TGTGCCAGCAGCCCAGGGGTCTTTTCCGAGCAGTTCTTC. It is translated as CASSPGVFSEQFF.

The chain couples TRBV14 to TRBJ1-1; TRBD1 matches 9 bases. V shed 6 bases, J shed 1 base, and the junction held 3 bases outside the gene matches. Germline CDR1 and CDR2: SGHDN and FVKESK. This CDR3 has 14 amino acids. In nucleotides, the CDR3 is TGTGCCAGCAGGCCGACAGGGGGGAACACTGAAGCTTTCTTT. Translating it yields CASRPTGGNTEAFF.

The CDR3 here is CASGFSGGVYNEQFF. CDR3 nucleotides: TGCGCCAGCGGGTTTAGCGGGGGGGTTTACAATGAGCAGTTCTTC. The rearrangement joins TRBV4-1 to TRBJ2-1; TRBD2 matches 11 bases. The CDR3 runs 15 residues. Germline CDR1 reads MGHRA; CDR2 reads YSYEKL. The trim removed 8 bases at V and 4 bases at J, leaving 7 bases unmatched.

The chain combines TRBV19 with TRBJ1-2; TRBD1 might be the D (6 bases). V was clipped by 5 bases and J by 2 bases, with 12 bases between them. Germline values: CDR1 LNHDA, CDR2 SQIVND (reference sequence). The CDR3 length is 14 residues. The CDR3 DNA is TGTGCCAGTAGTGAAGGACAGCGAAACTATGGCTACACCTTC. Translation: CASSEGQRNYGYTF.

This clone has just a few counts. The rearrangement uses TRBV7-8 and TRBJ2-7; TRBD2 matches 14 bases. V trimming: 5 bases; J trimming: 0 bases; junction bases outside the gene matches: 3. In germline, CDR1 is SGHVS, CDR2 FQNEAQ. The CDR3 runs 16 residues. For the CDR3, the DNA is TGTGCCAGCAGCGGAGGGACTAGCGGGGGCTCCTACGAGCAGTACTTC. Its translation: CASSGGTSGGSYEQYF.

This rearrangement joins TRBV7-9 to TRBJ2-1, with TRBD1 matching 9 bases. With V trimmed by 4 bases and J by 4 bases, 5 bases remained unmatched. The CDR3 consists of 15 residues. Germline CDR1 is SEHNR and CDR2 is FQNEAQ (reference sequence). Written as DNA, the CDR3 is TGTGCCAGCAGCTCCGCGGGACAGGGTTACAATGAGCAGTTCTTC. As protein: CASSSAGQGYNEQFF.

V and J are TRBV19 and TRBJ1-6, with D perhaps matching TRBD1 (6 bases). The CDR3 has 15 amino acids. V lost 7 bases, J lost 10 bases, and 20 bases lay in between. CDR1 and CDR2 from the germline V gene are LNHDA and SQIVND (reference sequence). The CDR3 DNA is TGTGCCAGTATCCCCGACAGGTCGGCGGACTCACCCCTCCACTTT. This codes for CASIPDRSADSPLHF.

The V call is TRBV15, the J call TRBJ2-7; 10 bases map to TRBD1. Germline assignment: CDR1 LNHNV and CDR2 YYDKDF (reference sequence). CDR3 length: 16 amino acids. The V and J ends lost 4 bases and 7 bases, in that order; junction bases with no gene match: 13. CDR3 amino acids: CATSKSPGTGEGEQYF. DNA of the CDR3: TGTGCCACCAGCAAAAGTCCCGGGACAGGGGAGGGGGAGCAGTACTTC.

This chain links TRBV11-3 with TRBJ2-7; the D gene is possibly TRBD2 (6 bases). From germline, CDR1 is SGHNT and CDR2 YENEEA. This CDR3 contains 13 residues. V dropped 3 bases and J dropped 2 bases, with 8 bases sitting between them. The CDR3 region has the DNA TGTGCCAGCAGCTTGGGGGGACCCTACGAGCAGTACTTC. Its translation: CASSLGGPYEQYF.

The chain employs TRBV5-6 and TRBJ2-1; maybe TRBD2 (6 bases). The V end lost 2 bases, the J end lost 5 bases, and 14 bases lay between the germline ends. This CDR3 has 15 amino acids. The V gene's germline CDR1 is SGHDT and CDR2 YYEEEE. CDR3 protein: CASSLTGVLHNEQFF. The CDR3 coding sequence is TGTGCCAGCAGCTTAACGGGGGTATTACACAATGAGCAGTTCTTC.

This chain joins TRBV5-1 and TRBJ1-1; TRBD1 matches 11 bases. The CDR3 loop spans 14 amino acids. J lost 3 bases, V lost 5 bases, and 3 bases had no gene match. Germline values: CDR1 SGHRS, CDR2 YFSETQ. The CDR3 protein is CASRVDRGHTEAFF. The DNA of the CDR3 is TGCGCCAGCAGAGTGGACAGGGGGCACACTGAAGCTTTCTTT.

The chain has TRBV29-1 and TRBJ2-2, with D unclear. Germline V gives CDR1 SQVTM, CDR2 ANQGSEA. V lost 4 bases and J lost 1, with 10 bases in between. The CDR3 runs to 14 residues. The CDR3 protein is CSVASRLNTGELFF. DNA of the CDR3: TGCAGCGTTGCATCCCGGTTGAACACCGGGGAGCTGTTTTTT.

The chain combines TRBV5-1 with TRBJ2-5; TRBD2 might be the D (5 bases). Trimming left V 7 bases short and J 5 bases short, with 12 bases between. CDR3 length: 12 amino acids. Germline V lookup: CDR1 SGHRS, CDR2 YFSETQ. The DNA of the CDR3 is TGCGCCAGCGGAACTAGGGAGGAGACCCAGTACTTC. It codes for CASGTREETQYF.

The CDR3 spells CASSQDRSGRVDNYGYTF. The CDR3 bases are TGCGCCAGCAGCCAAGATAGAAGCGGGAGGGTTGATAACTATGGCTACACCTTC. The chain combines TRBV4-1 with TRBJ1-2; no clear D gene. The V end lost 0 bases, the J end lost 1 base, and 18 bases lay between the germline ends. Germline V CDR1 and CDR2: MGHRA, YSYEKL. The CDR3 contains 18 residues.

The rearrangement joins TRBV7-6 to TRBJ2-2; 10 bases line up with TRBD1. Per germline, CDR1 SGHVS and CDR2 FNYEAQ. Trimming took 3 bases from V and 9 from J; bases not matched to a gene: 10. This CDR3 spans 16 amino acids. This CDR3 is CASSLGAGTGDRELFF. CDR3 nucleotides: TGTGCCAGCAGCTTGGGAGCCGGGACAGGGGACAGGGAGCTGTTTTTT.